This TCR beta chain comes out of a study of blood T cell repertoires in COVID-19 (dated by TCRdb to the early 2020s). Context from the whole study: Samples from collaborators originated in the United States, Italy and Spain and spanned both the acute and convalescent phases of COVID-19. Where available, HLA class I and class II types were taken from metadata supplied by the sample provider and were not determined by assay-based typing. Samples came from the ongoing ImmuneRACE study (first 160 participants) plus 1,254 subjects from 6 global collaborators. The repertoires were made available in a free public database intended to serve as a resource for research on the immune response to SARS-CoV-2. Nearly every sample came with metadata listing a de-identified subject ID, COVID-19 status, age in years and sex. The material from the prospective study consisted of cDNA or gDNA derived from T cells, B-cell-depleted T cells, or PBMCs. Subjects who had been exposed to COVID-19, were actively infected with it, or had recovered from it provided the deeply sampled blood TCRbeta repertoires that made up the dataset.

Participants in the prospective study were aged roughly 18 to 89 years, lived in under 30 United States geographic areas, and enrolled through a virtual design. To assign participants to cohorts, the prospective study relied on clinical history that participants themselves reported in a screening survey and a study questionnaire. In the prospective study, mobile phlebotomists collected whole blood, serum and a nasopharyngeal or oropharyngeal swab from each participant. Prospective study participants could optionally give additional blood draws and questionnaires over a roughly two-month period. Blood samples from the prospective study were shipped frozen or at room temperature prior to DNA extraction. Points on this clone: Its antigen target is currently unknown. Base-call qualities are not available, and no considerably larger clone is one nucleotide away.

Broader findings and caveats from the paper: The amount of clinical and demographic metadata varied by source and participant and was provided uncurated.

TCRbeta CDR3 regions were amplified from genomic DNA using the immunoSEQ Assay, a bias-controlled multiplex PCR. In the authors' own workflow: Within the assay, amplification of reference gene primers was used to estimate how many nucleated cells each sample contained. To quantify the absolute abundance of each unique TCRbeta CDR3 rearrangement, sequence reads were collapsed and filtered. For each sample, productive Simpson clonality was calculated as the square root of Simpson's diversity index across productive rearrangements. TCRdb provides this immuneACCESS table in a form limited to in-frame rearrangements. Some clones are lacking; in checked studies, under half of them reflect an unresolved V gene, and why the rest are absent is not known. That table is the source of V, J and clone size, and D and trimming were worked out from the DNA. The sample table lists about 210,000 clones, 70% to 90% of them with a count of one. Of the sample, under 4.5% falls within the top ten clones.

The clonotype originates from a man aged 25 to 40 with acute COVID-19. Input material: PBMCs or T cells enriched from blood (not recorded which).

The CDR3: CAWTGGWGTEAFF. The DNA is as follows: TGTGCCTGGACAGGGGGCTGGGGCACTGAAGCTTTCTTT. The V gene is TRBV30 and the J gene is TRBJ1-1, and TRBD1 matches 8 of the central bases. Trimming accounts for 4 bases at V and 4 bases at J, while the number of junction bases matched to no gene is 5. Spanning cysteine to phenylalanine, the CDR3 consists of 13 amino acids. Left in the record is the CDR3 DNA by itself, 39 bases read in frame from the first base. The germline V gene (reference sequence) sets CDR1 to GTSNPN and CDR2 to SVGIG.